The clone carrying this TCR beta chain occurred a few times. The data derive from a study of blood T cell repertoires in COVID-19. In the study overall: There were acute and convalescent COVID-19 samples, and they came from the United States, Italy and Spain. In each case, the material was cDNA or gDNA derived from T cells, B-cell-depleted T cells, or PBMCs.

Measured with immunoSEQ multiplex PCR; TCRdb has only the in-frame clones, and not every one. Here the sample spans roughly 230,000 clones, around 80% being singletons. Germline V CDR1 and CDR2: MNHNS, SASEGT. The CDR3 has 16 amino acids. The V segment lost 2 bases and the J segment 5 bases; nucleotides outside the gene matches: 7. The chain is built from TRBV6-1 and TRBJ2-5; 11 nucleotides align to TRBD2. The material sequenced was peripheral blood. This clonotype was sampled from a man between 40 and 49 years old with acute or convalescent COVID-19. CDR3 nucleotides: TGTGCCAGCAGTGAAAGGCTAGCGGGAGGATGGGAGACCCAGTACTTC. Amino acids: CASSERLAGGWETQYF.